Listed here are 32 T cell receptor beta chains from one sample, sequenced in a study of PD-L1 blockade in urothelial cancer. Only in-frame clones appear in the TCRdb table, and some are missing; sequencing was by immunoSEQ multiplex PCR. Here the sample spans fewer than 75,000 clones, 80% to 85% being singletons. This specimen was PBMCs, taken around atezolizumab (anti-PD-L1) treatment. The origin of the receptors is a man between 65 and 85 years old with urothelial cancer.

The gene calls are TRBV7-2 and TRBJ1-4; TRBD1 matches 7 bases. The CDR3 has 15 amino acids. Per the germline V gene, CDR1 is SGHTA and CDR2 is FQGNSA. V dropped 4 bases and J dropped 8; count of bases not matched to a gene: 10. The CDR3 reads CASSSAPGGWEKLFF. The DNA of the CDR3 is TGTGCCAGCAGCTCAGCCCCAGGGGGGTGGGAAAAACTGTTTTTT.

The V gene is TRBV11-2, the J gene TRBJ1-5; 7 bases are shared with TRBD1. Germline V lookup: CDR1 SGHAT, CDR2 FQNNGV. CDR3 length: 13 amino acids. V shed 1 base, J shed 12 bases, and the junction held 6 bases outside the gene matches. The CDR3 region is CASSLGNRGFQHF. The CDR3 bases are TGTGCCAGCAGCTTAGGTAACAGGGGTTTCCAGCATTTT.

The rearrangement joins TRBV6-1 to TRBJ2-3; 12 bases fit TRBD2. The CDR3 is made up of 15 amino acids. The V gene end was trimmed by 4 bases and the J gene end by 4 bases; junction bases not matched to a gene: 3. CDR1 MNHNS and CDR2 SASEGT come from the germline V gene. The CDR3 protein is CASSVLAGGPDTQYF. The CDR3 region has the DNA TGTGCCAGCAGTGTACTAGCGGGAGGACCAGATACGCAGTATTTT.

This clone was picked up one time. The CDR3 sequence is CASSPSPQGFTGELFF. The CDR3 nucleotides read TGTGCCAGCTCACCGTCTCCACAGGGTTTTACCGGGGAGCTGTTTTTT. The V and J genes are TRBV18 and TRBJ2-2, with D perhaps matching TRBD1 (6 bases). The CDR3 is 16 residues long. The germline V gene has CDR1 KGHSH and CDR2 LQKENI. With 3 bases removed from V and 5 bases from J, the gap between germline ends came to 16 bases.

The chain uses TRBV6-1 and TRBJ2-3; 11 bases are shared with TRBD2. After removal of 2 bases from V and 0 bases from J, the junction contained 13 bases not matched to a gene. There are 20 residues in the CDR3. The germline V gene has CDR1 MNHNS and CDR2 SASEGT. The CDR3 here is CASSESLAGGTTYSTDTQYF. CDR3 DNA: TGTGCCAGCAGTGAAAGCCTAGCGGGAGGAACAACTTATAGCACAGATACGCAGTATTTT.

The chain recombines TRBV5-4 with TRBJ2-5, with D possibly TRBD1 on 7 matching bases. The V gene lost 4 bases and the J gene lost 4 bases, with 17 bases spanning the gap. Per germline, CDR1 SGHNT and CDR2 YYREEE (reference sequence). The CDR3 consists of 15 residues. This CDR3 reads CASSPPGQEGETQYF. In DNA form, the CDR3 reads TGTGCCAGCAGCCCCCCTGGACAGGAGGGAGAGACCCAGTACTTC.

The chain combines TRBV5-4 with TRBJ2-5; 10 bases agree with TRBD2. The CDR3 sequence is 15 residues long. J was trimmed by 1 base and V by 4 bases; bases with no gene match: 4. Germline CDR1 reads SGHNT; CDR2 reads YYREEE (reference sequence). The CDR3 spells CASSHGTSVQETQYF. In DNA form, the CDR3 reads TGTGCCAGCAGCCACGGGACTAGCGTCCAAGAGACCCAGTACTTC. Full variable domain (missing parts from reference TRBV5-4 and TRBJ2-5): ETGVTQSPTHLIKTRGQQVTLRCSSQSGHNTVSWYQQALGQGPQFIFQYYREEENGRGNFPPRFSGLQFPNYSSELNVNALELDDSALYLCASSHGTSVQETQYFGPGTRLLVL.

This chain connects TRBV7-6 to TRBJ2-5, with 9 nucleotides matching TRBD1. The CDR3 consists of 17 residues. Germline-derived CDR1 and CDR2 are SGHVS and FNYEAQ. V was pared by 4 bases and J by 0 bases, with 9 bases of the junction left unmatched. Here the CDR3 DNA reads TGTGCCAGCAGCTACGCACCGGGACAGGGTGACCAAGAGACCCAGTACTTC. It specifies CASSYAPGQGDQETQYF.

The rearrangement links TRBV28 to TRBJ1-1, with 8 bases matching TRBD1. This CDR3 is 14 amino acids long. V was clipped by 6 bases and J by 1 base; unmatched bases: 4. The germline V gene has CDR1 MDHEN and CDR2 SYDVKM. The CDR3 sequence is CASRETGANTEAFF. CDR3 DNA sequence: TGTGCCAGCAGGGAGACAGGGGCGAACACTGAAGCTTTCTTT.

The CDR3 here is CASSLWTSGSGNEQFF. The CDR3 DNA follows: TGTGCCAGCAGCCTATGGACTAGCGGGAGCGGCAATGAGCAGTTCTTC. The chain uses TRBV4-2 and TRBJ2-1; 13 bases match TRBD2. The CDR3 spans 16 residues. Germline V lookup: CDR1 LGHNA, CDR2 YNFKEQ. With 4 bases clipped from V and 6 bases from J, the junction kept 6 bases outside the gene matches.

The V and J genes are TRBV6-1 and TRBJ2-5; 7 positions match TRBD1. The trim removed 3 bases at V and 7 bases at J, leaving 5 bases unmatched. This CDR3 spans 13 amino acids. Germline CDR1 is MNHNS and CDR2 is SASEGT. In DNA, the CDR3 is TGTGCCAGCAGTGATGGGCAGGGGGTGACCCAGTACTTC. Its protein product is CASSDGQGVTQYF.

The rearrangement joins TRBV6-1 to TRBJ1-2, with 7 nucleotides matching TRBD1. Germline-derived CDR1 and CDR2 are MNHNS and SASEGT. V lost 2 bases, J lost 4 bases, and 10 bases stayed unmatched. The CDR3 covers 16 residues. The CDR3 here is CASSEQQGNFPYGYTF. The CDR3 DNA sequence: TGTGCCAGCAGTGAACAACAGGGGAACTTCCCCTATGGCTACACCTTC.

A word on this clone: This same CDR3 is encoded by further DNA sequences in the sample. The chain recombines TRBV27 with TRBJ2-7; D possibly corresponds to TRBD2 (7 bases). The V end lost 5 bases, the J end lost 2 bases, and 16 bases lay between the germline ends. The CDR3 sequence is 15 residues long. Germline V lookup: CDR1 MNHEY, CDR2 SMNVEV (reference sequence). Here the CDR3 DNA reads TGTGCCAGCAGTCCAGGGGCCAGCGGGACCTACGAGCAGTACTTC. Its protein product is CASSPGASGTYEQYF.

A word on this clone: Lacking the conserved final phenylalanine or tryptophan, this CDR3 likely reflects a read error. The DNA is omitted, as the CDR3 cannot be located on it reliably, and the CDR3 follows TCRdb's listing. V usage is TRBV7-3 and J usage is TRBJ2-7; the table's D gene call, TRBD2, was not cross checked with the DNA. Germline CDR1 is SGHTA and CDR2 is FQGTGA. The CDR3 length is 10 residues, termini included. The CDR3 protein is CASSLKDRGG.

The J gene is TRBJ2-6, the V gene TRBV25-1; D is undetermined. The CDR3 length is 16 residues. V lost 8 bases, J lost 0 bases, and 14 bases lay in between. Germline loops: CDR1 MGHDK, CDR2 SYGVNS. CDR3 region: CASHPRQDSGANVLTF. In nucleotides, the CDR3 is TGTGCCAGCCACCCGAGACAAGACTCTGGGGCCAACGTCCTGACTTTC.

This chain joins TRBV6-1 and TRBJ2-1; 13 bases line up with TRBD2. The CDR3 runs 17 residues. The J segment lost 7 bases and the V segment lost 4 bases, leaving 10 bases of the junction unmatched. Looked up from germline, CDR1 is MNHNS and CDR2 is SASEGT. DNA of the CDR3: TGTGCCAGCAGTGCCCTACTAGCGGGAGGGCGTAGGAATGAGCAGTTCTTC. The encoded protein is CASSALLAGGRRNEQFF.

J is TRBJ2-3 and V is TRBV5-4; no clear D. This CDR3 spans 16 amino acids. V was trimmed by 0 bases and J by 1 base, leaving 12 bases between them. CDR1 and CDR2 (germline): SGHNT, YYREEE (reference sequence). Here the CDR3 DNA reads TGTGCCAGCAGCTTGGTATCCACCCGGGGCACAGATACGCAGTATTTT. This sequence encodes CASSLVSTRGTDTQYF.

This chain joins TRBV5-4 and TRBJ2-1; D call uncertain. The CDR3 runs 14 residues. V lost 0 bases and J lost 6, with 10 bases in between. CDR1 is SGHNT and CDR2 is YYREEE in the germline V gene (reference sequence). CDR3 coding DNA: TGTGCCAGCAGCTTGGGTGGTAGTAGCAATGAGCAGTTCTTC. This translates into CASSLGGSSNEQFF. Combining the CDR3 with reference TRBV5-4 and TRBJ2-1 gives the whole variable domain ETGVTQSPTHLIKTRGQQVTLRCSSQSGHNTVSWYQQALGQGPQFIFQYYREEENGRGNFPPRFSGLQFPNYSSELNVNALELDDSALYLCASSLGGSSNEQFFGPGTRLTVL.

This clone showed up just once. The rearrangement links TRBV5-1 to TRBJ1-1; D is undetermined. The CDR3 length is 18 residues. Germline-derived CDR1 and CDR2 are SGHRS and YFSETQ. Trimming left V 2 bases short and J 0 bases short, with 20 bases between. In DNA form, the CDR3 reads TGCGCCAGCAGCTTCCGGGCGTGGGGAGCGGGGATGAACACTGAAGCTTTCTTT. This encodes CASSFRAWGAGMNTEAFF.

This clone occurred once. The same CDR3 arises from other DNA sequences in this sample as well. This sequence joins TRBV10-2 and TRBJ1-2, with no clear D. With 2 bases removed from V and 4 bases from J, the gap between germline ends came to 8 bases. The CDR3 runs 13 residues. Germline CDR1 is WSHSY and CDR2 is SAAADI. CDR3 bases: TGCGCCAGCAGTGAGGGTCAGGTCTATGGCTACACCTTC. It codes for CASSEGQVYGYTF.

The V call is TRBV6-6, the J call TRBJ1-4, with D maybe TRBD1 (6 bases). The CDR3 has 14 amino acids. Germline-derived CDR1 and CDR2 are MNHNY and SVGAGI (reference sequence). The V end was cut by 8 bases, the J end by 4 bases, with 14 bases between. This CDR3 is CASLRGPINEKLFF. The CDR3 DNA reads as TGTGCCAGCCTCAGGGGCCCGATTAATGAAAAACTGTTTTTT.

This chain joins TRBV29-1 and TRBJ2-5, with 7 bases identical to TRBD1. This CDR3 contains 13 residues. Germline values: CDR1 SQVTM, CDR2 ANQGSEA. The junction had 6 bases not matched to a gene; V was cut back by 3 bases and J by 5 bases. In DNA, the CDR3 is TGCAGCGTTGAGACAGGGAATCTCGAGACCCAGTACTTC. It translates to CSVETGNLETQYF.

This chain connects TRBV9 to TRBJ2-3; TRBD2 matches at 7 bases. Germline V gene lookup returns CDR1 SGDLS and CDR2 YYNGEE. J was trimmed by 2 bases and V by 0 bases; bases with no gene match: 6. The CDR3 runs 16 residues. CDR3 residues: CASSVGGGGNTDTQYF. Written as DNA, the CDR3 is TGTGCCAGCAGCGTAGGGGGGGGAGGAAACACAGATACGCAGTATTTT.

The V and J genes are TRBV6-5 and TRBJ2-1, with D perhaps TRBD2 (5 bases). Germline CDR1 is MNHEY and CDR2 is SVGAGI. V was trimmed by 6 bases and J by 8 bases, leaving 11 bases between them. The CDR3 totals 12 residues. The CDR3 sequence is CASRLVEDEQFF. The CDR3 nucleotides are TGTGCCAGCAGACTTGTGGAGGATGAGCAGTTCTTC.

V gene TRBV5-1 combines with J gene TRBJ2-5, with D perhaps matching TRBD1 (5 bases). V lost 4 bases and J lost 5, with 12 bases in between. Per germline, CDR1 SGHRS and CDR2 YFSETQ. The CDR3 extends over 13 amino acids. The CDR3 protein is CASSEGARETQYF. The CDR3 DNA is TGCGCCAGCAGCGAAGGGGCGCGGGAGACCCAGTACTTC. Filled out from reference TRBV5-1 and TRBJ2-5, the complete variable domain reads KAGVTQTPRYLIKTRGQQVTLSCSPISGHRSVSWYQQTPGQGLQFLFEYFSETQRNKGNFPGRFSGRQFSNSRSEMNVSTLELGDSALYLCASSEGARETQYFGPGTRLLVL.

The rearrangement links TRBV10-2 to TRBJ2-7; possibly TRBD1 for D (6 bases). The germline V gene has CDR1 WSHSY and CDR2 SAAADI. The CDR3 contains 14 residues. Trimming pared 7 bases from V and 0 bases from J, leaving 13 bases between. This CDR3 reads CASTRQTGSYEQYF. CDR3 in DNA: TGCGCCAGCACCCGTCAGACAGGCTCCTACGAGCAGTACTTC.

This chain connects TRBV28 to TRBJ2-1; 9 bases map to TRBD2. V lost 6 bases and J lost 0; bases outside the gene matches: 6. Germline V lookup: CDR1 MDHEN, CDR2 SYDVKM. The CDR3 loop spans 16 amino acids. CDR3: CASSKLAGSSYNEQFF. CDR3 nucleotides: TGTGCCAGCAGCAAACTAGCGGGCAGCTCCTACAATGAGCAGTTCTTC.

DNA for the CDR3: TGTGCCAGCAGCTTAGTTGCACAGGGCTCTGGGGCCAACGTCCTGACTTTC. It translates to CASSLVAQGSGANVLTF. J is TRBJ2-6 and V is TRBV11-2; possibly TRBD1 for D (6 bases). The germline V gene encodes CDR1 SGHAT and CDR2 FQNNGV. With 1 base removed from V and 0 bases from J, the gap between germline ends came to 10 bases. This CDR3 has 17 amino acids. Filled out from reference TRBV11-2 and TRBJ2-6, the complete variable domain reads EAGVAQSPRYKIIEKRQSVAFWCNPISGHATLYWYQQILGQGPKLLIQFQNNGVVDDSQLPKDRFSAERLKGVDSTLKIQPAKLEDSAVYLCASSLVAQGSGANVLTFGAGSRLTVL.

The chain recombines TRBV28 with TRBJ1-3, with TRBD1 identical over 8 bases. The germline gives CDR1 MDHEN, CDR2 SYDVKM. The V segment lost 5 bases and the J segment 0 bases; nucleotides outside the gene matches: 9. The CDR3 consists of 17 residues. The CDR3 sequence: CASSIVDRAYSGNTIYF. The DNA for the CDR3 is TGTGCCAGCAGTATCGTGGACAGGGCCTACTCTGGAAACACCATATATTTT.

The chain carries TRBV5-1 and TRBJ2-3; D perhaps matches TRBD2 (5 bases). In germline, CDR1 is SGHRS, CDR2 YFSETQ. V was cut by 0 bases and J by 4 bases, with 6 bases left in between. The CDR3 extends over 13 amino acids. CDR3: CASSLDGADTQYF. CDR3 sequence (DNA): TGCGCCAGCAGCTTGGACGGGGCAGATACGCAGTATTTT.

This chain links TRBV6-5 with TRBJ1-1, with D possibly TRBD1 on 5 matching bases. CDR3 length: 15 residues. Germline V gene sequence: CDR1 MNHEY, CDR2 SVGAGI. V lost 2 bases and J 0 bases, leaving 10 bases between the germline ends. CDR3 in DNA: TGTGCCAGCAGTTACACGGGACTCTTGAACACTGAAGCTTTCTTT. Its translation is CASSYTGLLNTEAFF.

CDR3 DNA sequence: TGTGCCAGCAGTTATGGGACAGGGCACACCGGGGAGCTGTTTTTT. Protein sequence: CASSYGTGHTGELFF. The chain recombines TRBV28 with TRBJ2-2; TRBD1 matches 9 bases. Germline V CDR1 and CDR2: MDHEN, SYDVKM. Unmatched junction bases numbered 3, after V lost 4 bases and J lost 3 bases. This CDR3 region has 15 residues.